This T cell receptor (beta chain) was profiled in a study of blood T cell repertoires in COVID-19. Study context: T cells, B-cell-depleted T cells, or PBMCs provided the cDNA or gDNA that served as material.

Repertoires were generated with immunoSEQ multiplex PCR, while TCRdb's copy carries only in-frame clones and drops some. The sample lists fewer than 130,000 clones, less than 85% occurring once. From germline, CDR1 is MNHEY and CDR2 SVGAGI. CDR3 length: 15 residues. With 8 bases clipped from V and 0 bases from J, the junction kept 6 bases outside the gene matches. This clone was found a few times. The sequence came from a man in his 70s with active or convalescent COVID-19. The chain carries TRBV6-5 and TRBJ1-3; the match to TRBD1 covers 8 bases. The sequenced sample consisted of peripheral blood. The CDR3 here is CASSTGQGSGNTIYF. CDR3 bases: TGTGCCAGCTCCACCGGACAGGGCTCTGGAAACACCATATATTTT.